A single sample is the source of the 7 T cell receptor beta chains below, sequenced in a study of CD8+ T cells in alopecia areata. Sequencing relied on a cDNA template that was reverse transcribed from extracted RNA. The protocol was immunoSEQ multiplex PCR, while the TCRdb copy is restricted to in-frame clones and leaves out a portion. The data contain 180,000 or so clones, roughly 64% of them seen just once; the ten biggest clones take up 4.5% to 6%. The treatment here: oral pan-JAK inhibitor, 5-10 mg twice daily. Specimen: CD4+ T cells sorted from blood, collected at week 24, from a patient treated with tofacitinib. Receptor source: a human donor with alopecia areata.

J is TRBJ2-1 and V is TRBV28, with 10 bases fitting TRBD2. Germline CDR1 is MDHEN and CDR2 is SYDVKM. The CDR3 totals 18 residues. V was pared by 5 bases and J by 9 bases, with 19 bases of the junction left unmatched. The CDR3 protein is CASSALLAGVSGLGEQFF. CDR3 coding DNA: TGTGCCAGCAGTGCTTTGCTAGCGGGAGTTAGTGGTTTGGGTGAGCAGTTCTTC.

This clone was counted only a few times. V gene TRBV29-1 combines with J gene TRBJ2-7; 7 bases match TRBD1. V was pared by 4 bases and J by 1 base, with 10 bases of the junction left unmatched. Germline assignment: CDR1 SQVTM and CDR2 ANQGSEA. The CDR3 contains 15 residues. This CDR3 is CSVVSDRARSYEQYF. In DNA form, the CDR3 reads TGCAGCGTTGTATCTGACAGGGCCAGGTCCTACGAGCAGTACTTC.

This clone was detected a few times. The chain couples TRBV4-3 to TRBJ2-3, with D uncertain. The CDR3 has 15 amino acids. Deletions cut 0 bases from V and 2 bases from J, with 9 bases between. Germline V gene data show CDR1 as LGHNA and CDR2 as YSLEER. The DNA for the CDR3 is TGCGCCAGCAGCCAAGATCCGGTCGCCACAGATACGCAGTATTTT. This translates into CASSQDPVATDTQYF.

The rearrangement uses TRBV20-1 and TRBJ1-2; D unclear. CDR1 is DFQATT and CDR2 is SNEGSKA in the germline V gene (reference sequence). V gave up 4 bases and J gave up 8 bases, with 11 bases separating them. This CDR3 has 11 amino acids. The CDR3 DNA reads TGCAGTGCTATTGGCCCTGGGGGCTACACCTTC. Translation gives CSAIGPGGYTF.

A remark on this clone: This sample includes further DNA sequences coding for the same CDR3. The chain couples TRBV7-2 to TRBJ2-1, with 9 nucleotides matching TRBD1. Germline assignment: CDR1 SGHTA and CDR2 FQGNSA. The CDR3 runs to 15 residues. V shed 6 bases and J 2 bases; nucleotides not matched to a gene: 5. CDR3 DNA sequence: TGTGCCAGCAGTTTCGACAGGGGGACCTACAATGAGCAGTTCTTC. Residues: CASSFDRGTYNEQFF.

The J gene is TRBJ2-1, the V gene TRBV10-3, with a tentative D call TRBD1 (6 bases). Germline CDR1 reads ENHRY; CDR2 reads SYGVKD. The V gene lost 9 bases and the J gene lost 2 bases, with 11 bases spanning the gap. The CDR3 contains 13 residues. CDR3 region: CAMQRDTYNEQFF. DNA for the CDR3: TGTGCCATGCAACGGGACACCTACAATGAGCAGTTCTTC.

The chain employs TRBV7-9 and TRBJ2-2, with D possibly being TRBD1 (6 bases). This CDR3 is built from 13 residues. Germline lookup yields CDR1 SEHNR and CDR2 FQNEAQ (reference sequence). Trimming stripped 6 bases from V and 6 bases from J, with 11 bases between. The CDR3 DNA sequence: TGTGCCAGCAGTACACAGGGATCCGGGGAGCTGTTTTTT. Translated: CASSTQGSGELFF.